This paragraph reports one T cell receptor (beta chain). Its cognate antigen is unknown. This specimen belongs to a study of beta chain features in type 1 diabetes. Averaging approximately 120 mL, one heparinised blood draw was given by each donor. Populations isolated by sorting all had purity greater than 95%. Expressed TCRB transcripts were sequenced after all isolated RNA was converted to cDNA. Libraries were prepared by immunoSEQ multiplex PCR; TCRdb keeps only in-frame clonotypes and omits some of them. This table holds 350,000 to 450,000 clones, more than 13% found once. Overall study findings and caveats: Whatever favoring of shorter templates PCR might show would apply equally to patients and controls.

Germline CDR1 reads SQVTM; CDR2 reads ANQGSEA. The junction had 14 bases not matched to a gene; V was cut back by 7 bases and J by 0 bases. The CDR3 extends over 17 amino acids. The receptor was derived from a woman aged 18-30 years in good health. Material: naive CD4+ T cells from blood. V usage is TRBV29-1 and J usage is TRBJ1-3, with 8 bases identical to TRBD1. CDR3 in DNA: TGCAGCGGGAGTCCCGGGACAGGCTCCAGCTCTGGAAACACCATATATTTT. Translation gives CSGSPGTGSSSGNTIYF.